The 9 T cell receptor beta chains below were found in one sample sequenced in a study of blood T cell repertoires in COVID-19. Measured with immunoSEQ multiplex PCR; TCRdb has only the in-frame clones, and not every one. This repertoire shows roughly 150,000 clones, roughly 85% found once; its top ten account for under 12%. Sequencing was performed on peripheral blood. These receptors originate from an elderly woman with active or convalescent COVID-19.

Details on this clone: At one boundary the junction diverges from the germline segment, which might be a read error. The chain has TRBV6-5 and TRBJ2-1; unclear D gene. Germline V CDR1 and CDR2: MNHEY, SVGAGI. CDR3 length: 15 residues. The DNA of the CDR3 is TGTGCCAGCAGTCACTCCGGCCGCTGGGCAGATGAGCAGTTCTTC. It specifies CASSHSGRWADEQFF.

The chain has TRBV5-1 and TRBJ2-5; TRBD2 matches 10 bases. The CDR3 has 16 amino acids. The junction had 12 bases not matched to a gene; V was cut back by 5 bases and J by 5 bases. CDR1 is SGHRS and CDR2 is YFSETQ in the germline V gene. CDR3 region: CASSFDSGRVRETQYF. The CDR3 region has the DNA TGCGCCAGCAGTTTCGACAGCGGGAGGGTACGGGAGACCCAGTACTTC.

This sequence joins TRBV5-1 and TRBJ2-5, with D uncertain. This CDR3 has 12 residues. V was pared by 3 bases and J by 0 bases, with 3 bases between. Germline loops: CDR1 SGHRS, CDR2 YFSETQ. For the CDR3, the DNA is TGCGCCAGCAGCTCTAACCAAGAGACCCAGTACTTC. It is translated as CASSSNQETQYF.

The genes are TRBV4-1 and TRBJ2-3; TRBD2 agrees at 8 bases. The germline CDR1 and CDR2 sequences are MGHRA and YSYEKL. V lost 4 bases, J lost 1 base, and 7 bases stayed unmatched. This CDR3 has 16 residues. CDR3 region: CASSLGSGSGTDTQYF. The CDR3 DNA reads TGCGCCAGCAGCCTGGGGAGCGGGAGTGGCACAGATACGCAGTATTTT.

This chain joins TRBV6-5 and TRBJ1-3; 7 bases line up with TRBD1. The CDR3 spans 13 residues. J gave up 9 bases and V 4 bases, and 6 bases lay outside the gene matches. Germline V gene lookup returns CDR1 MNHEY and CDR2 SVGAGI. The CDR3 sequence: CASSSGGQGTIYF. CDR3 sequence (DNA): TGTGCCAGCAGTTCAGGGGGGCAAGGCACCATATATTTT.

V gene TRBV18 combines with J gene TRBJ1-1; 11 nucleotides match TRBD1. The V segment lost 3 bases and the J segment 0 bases; nucleotides outside the gene matches: 3. Germline-derived CDR1 and CDR2 are KGHSH and LQKENI. This CDR3 is 16 amino acids long. CDR3 residues: CASSPRTGGVNTEAFF. The CDR3, as DNA: TGTGCCAGCTCACCGAGGACAGGGGGCGTGAACACTGAAGCTTTCTTT.

The CDR3 DNA is TGTGCCAGCTCACTCGGGTCGGCTGAAGCTTTCTTT. It yields the protein CASSLGSAEAFF. This chain connects TRBV18 to TRBJ1-1, with D hard to call. The ends were cut back, 4 bases at V and 6 bases at J, with 9 bases in the middle. This CDR3 spans 12 amino acids. The germline CDR1 and CDR2 sequences are KGHSH and LQKENI.

The gene calls are TRBV2 and TRBJ1-2; D remains ambiguous. Per the germline V gene, CDR1 is SNHLY and CDR2 is FYNNEI. The CDR3 totals 13 residues. V was pared by 3 bases and J by 5 bases, with 10 bases between. DNA for the CDR3: TGTGCCAGCAGTGAGCACGGGGAATATGGCTACACCTTC. The encoded protein is CASSEHGEYGYTF.

This chain connects TRBV9 to TRBJ2-6, with D unresolved. The length of the CDR3 is 14 residues. The V gene's germline CDR1 is SGDLS and CDR2 YYNGEE. Trimming shortened V by 3 bases and J by 2 bases, and 6 bases separated the two germline ends. DNA of the CDR3: TGTGCCAGCAGCGAGAGAGCTGGGGCCAACGTCCTGACTTTC. It is translated as CASSERAGANVLTF. Full variable domain (missing parts from reference TRBV9 and TRBJ2-6): DSGVTQTPKHLITATGQRVTLRCSPRSGDLSVYWYQQSLDQGLQFLIQYYNGEERAKGNILERFSAQQFPDLHSELNLSSLELGDSALYFCASSERAGANVLTFGAGSRLTVL.